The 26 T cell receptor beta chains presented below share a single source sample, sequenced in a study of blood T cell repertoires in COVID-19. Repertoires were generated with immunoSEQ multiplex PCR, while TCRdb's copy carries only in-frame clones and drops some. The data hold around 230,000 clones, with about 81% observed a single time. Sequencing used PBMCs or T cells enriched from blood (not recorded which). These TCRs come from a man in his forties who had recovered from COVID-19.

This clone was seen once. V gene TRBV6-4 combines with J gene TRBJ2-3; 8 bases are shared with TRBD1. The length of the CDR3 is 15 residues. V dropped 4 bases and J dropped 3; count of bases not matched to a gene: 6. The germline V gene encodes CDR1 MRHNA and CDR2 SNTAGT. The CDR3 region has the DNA TGTGCCAGCAGTGCCACAGGGGGGAATACAGATACGCAGTATTTT. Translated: CASSATGGNTDTQYF.

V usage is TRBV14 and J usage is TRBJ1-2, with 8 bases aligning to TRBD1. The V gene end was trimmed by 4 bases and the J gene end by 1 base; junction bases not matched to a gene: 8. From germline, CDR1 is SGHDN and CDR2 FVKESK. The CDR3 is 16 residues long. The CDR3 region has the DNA TGTGCCAGCAGCCCTGGTAACAGGGGGATTAACTATGGCTACACCTTC. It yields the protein CASSPGNRGINYGYTF.

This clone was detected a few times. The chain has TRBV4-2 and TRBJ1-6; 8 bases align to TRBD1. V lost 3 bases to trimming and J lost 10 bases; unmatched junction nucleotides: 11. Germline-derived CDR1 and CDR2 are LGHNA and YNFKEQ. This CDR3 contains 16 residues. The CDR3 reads CASSQEGQGQGSPLHF. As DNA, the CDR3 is TGTGCCAGCAGCCAGGAAGGACAGGGCCAGGGATCACCCCTCCACTTT.

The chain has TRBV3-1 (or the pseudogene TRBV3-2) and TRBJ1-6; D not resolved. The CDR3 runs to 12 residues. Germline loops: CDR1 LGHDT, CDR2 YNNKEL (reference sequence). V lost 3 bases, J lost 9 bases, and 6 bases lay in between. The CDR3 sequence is CASSHLVSPLHF. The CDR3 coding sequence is TGTGCCAGCAGCCATTTAGTTTCACCCCTCCACTTT.

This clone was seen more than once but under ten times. In DNA, the CDR3 is TGTGCCAGTAGTAGGCCCAGCTCCTACAATGAGCAGTTCTTC. Encoded protein: CASSRPSSYNEQFF. The V gene is TRBV19, the J gene TRBJ2-1; D not certain. The CDR3 sequence is 14 residues long. Germline-derived CDR1 and CDR2 are LNHDA and SQIVND (reference sequence). Trimming left V 4 bases short and J 0 bases short, with 7 bases between.

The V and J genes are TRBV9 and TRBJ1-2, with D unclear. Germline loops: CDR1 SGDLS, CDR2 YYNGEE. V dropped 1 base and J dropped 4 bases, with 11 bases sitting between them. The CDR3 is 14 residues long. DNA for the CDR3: TGTGCCAGCAGCGTATCGGGGATATCCTATGGCTACACCTTC. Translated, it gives CASSVSGISYGYTF.

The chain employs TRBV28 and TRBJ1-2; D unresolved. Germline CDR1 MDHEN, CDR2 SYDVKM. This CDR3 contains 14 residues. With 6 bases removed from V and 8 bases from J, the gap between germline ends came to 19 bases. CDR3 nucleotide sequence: TGTGCCAGCAGAGCGACCGGACTTCCTAGGGGCTACACCTTC. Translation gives CASRATGLPRGYTF.

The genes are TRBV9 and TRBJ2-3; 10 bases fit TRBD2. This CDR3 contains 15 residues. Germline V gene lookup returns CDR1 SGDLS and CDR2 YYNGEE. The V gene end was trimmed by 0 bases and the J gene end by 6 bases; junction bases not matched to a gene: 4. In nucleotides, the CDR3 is TGTGCCAGCAGCGTAGAGGCACTAGCGGGGGATACGCAGTATTTT. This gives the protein CASSVEALAGDTQYF.

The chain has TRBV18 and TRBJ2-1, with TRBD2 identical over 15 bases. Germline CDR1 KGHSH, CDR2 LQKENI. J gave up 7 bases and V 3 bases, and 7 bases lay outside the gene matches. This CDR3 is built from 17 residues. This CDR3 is CASSPQSGTSGRNEQFF. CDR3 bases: TGTGCCAGCTCACCGCAATCCGGGACTAGCGGGAGGAATGAGCAGTTCTTC.

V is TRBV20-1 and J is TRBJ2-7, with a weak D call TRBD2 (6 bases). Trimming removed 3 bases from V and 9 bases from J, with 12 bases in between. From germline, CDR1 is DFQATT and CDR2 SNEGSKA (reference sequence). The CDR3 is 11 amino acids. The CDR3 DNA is TGCAGTGCTAGTGGATCGCGGGGGCAGTACTTC. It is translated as CSASGSRGQYF.

Here the CDR3 reads CASSQDKYREAFF. In nucleotides, the CDR3 is TGTGCCAGCAGCCAAGATAAATACCGGGAAGCTTTCTTT. This sequence joins TRBV4-2 and TRBJ1-1, with no clear D. Per the germline V gene, CDR1 is LGHNA and CDR2 is YNFKEQ. V lost 0 bases and J lost 8, with 10 bases in between. There are 13 residues in the CDR3.

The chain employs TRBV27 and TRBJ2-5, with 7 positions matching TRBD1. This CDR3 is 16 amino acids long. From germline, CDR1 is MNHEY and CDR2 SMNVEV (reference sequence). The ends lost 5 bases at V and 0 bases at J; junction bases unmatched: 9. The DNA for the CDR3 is TGTGCCAGCAGTAAATCGACAGGGAGTTACCAAGAGACCCAGTACTTC. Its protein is CASSKSTGSYQETQYF.

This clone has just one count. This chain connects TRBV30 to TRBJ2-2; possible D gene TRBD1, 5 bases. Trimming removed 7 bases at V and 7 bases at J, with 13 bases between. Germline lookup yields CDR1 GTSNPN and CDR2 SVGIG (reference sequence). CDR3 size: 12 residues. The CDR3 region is CALGRAGGELFF. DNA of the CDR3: TGTGCCTTAGGCAGGGCCGGCGGGGAGCTGTTTTTT.

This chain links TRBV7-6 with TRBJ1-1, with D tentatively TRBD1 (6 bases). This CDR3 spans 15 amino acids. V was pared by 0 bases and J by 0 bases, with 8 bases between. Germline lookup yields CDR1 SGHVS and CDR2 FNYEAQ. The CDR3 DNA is TGTGCCAGCAGCTTAGCACAGGGAGTGAACACTGAAGCTTTCTTT. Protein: CASSLAQGVNTEAFF.

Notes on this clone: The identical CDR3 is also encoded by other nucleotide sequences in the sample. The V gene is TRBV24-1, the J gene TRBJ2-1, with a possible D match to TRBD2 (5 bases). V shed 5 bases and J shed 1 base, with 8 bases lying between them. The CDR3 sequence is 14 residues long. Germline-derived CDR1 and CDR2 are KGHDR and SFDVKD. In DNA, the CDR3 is TGTGCCACCAGTGTCGGAGGATCCTACAATGAGCAGTTCTTC. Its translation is CATSVGGSYNEQFF.

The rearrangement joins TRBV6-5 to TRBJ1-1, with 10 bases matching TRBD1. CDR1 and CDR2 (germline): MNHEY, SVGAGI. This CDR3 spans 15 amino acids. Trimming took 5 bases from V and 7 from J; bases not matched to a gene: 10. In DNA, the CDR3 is TGTGCCAGCAGTCCAAGGACAGGGGGAATGGTTGAAGCTTTCTTT. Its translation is CASSPRTGGMVEAFF.

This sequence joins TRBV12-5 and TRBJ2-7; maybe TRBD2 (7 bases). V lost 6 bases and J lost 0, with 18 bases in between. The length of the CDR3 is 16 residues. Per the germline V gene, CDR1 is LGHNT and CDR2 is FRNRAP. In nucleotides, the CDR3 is TGTGCTAGTGGGCCAGCCGGGGGGCACATCTCCTACGAGCAGTACTTC. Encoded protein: CASGPAGGHISYEQYF. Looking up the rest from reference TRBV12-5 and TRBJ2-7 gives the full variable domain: DARVTQTPRHKVTEMGQEVTMRCQPILGHNTVFWYRQTMMQGLELLAYFRNRAPLDDSGMPKDRFSAEMPDATLATLKIQPSEPRDSAVYFCASGPAGGHISYEQYFGPGTRLTVT.

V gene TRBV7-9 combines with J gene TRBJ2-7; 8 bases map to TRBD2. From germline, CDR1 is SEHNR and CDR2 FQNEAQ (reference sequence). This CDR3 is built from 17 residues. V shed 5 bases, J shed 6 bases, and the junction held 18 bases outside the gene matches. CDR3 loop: CASSPQGAGGAGIEQYF. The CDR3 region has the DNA TGTGCCAGCAGCCCCCAGGGAGCCGGGGGGGCCGGGATCGAGCAGTACTTC.

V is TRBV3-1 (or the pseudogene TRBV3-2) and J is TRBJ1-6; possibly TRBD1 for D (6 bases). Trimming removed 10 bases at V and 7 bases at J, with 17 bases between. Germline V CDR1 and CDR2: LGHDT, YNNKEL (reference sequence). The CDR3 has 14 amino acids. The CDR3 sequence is CATRQRGNNSPLHF. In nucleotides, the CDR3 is TGTGCCACTCGACAAAGGGGGAACAATTCACCCCTCCACTTT.

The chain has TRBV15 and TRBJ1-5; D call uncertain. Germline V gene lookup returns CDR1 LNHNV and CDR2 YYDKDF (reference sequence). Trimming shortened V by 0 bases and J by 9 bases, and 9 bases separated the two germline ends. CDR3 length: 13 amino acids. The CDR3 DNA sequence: TGTGCCACCAGCAGAGATGCCTATACGCCCCAGCATTTT. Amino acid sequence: CATSRDAYTPQHF.

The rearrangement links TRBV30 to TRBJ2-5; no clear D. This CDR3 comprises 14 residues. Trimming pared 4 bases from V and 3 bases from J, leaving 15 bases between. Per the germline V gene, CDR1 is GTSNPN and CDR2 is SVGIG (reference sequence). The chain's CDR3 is CAWTPSSLKETQYF. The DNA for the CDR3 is TGTGCCTGGACCCCTAGTTCGTTAAAAGAGACCCAGTACTTC.

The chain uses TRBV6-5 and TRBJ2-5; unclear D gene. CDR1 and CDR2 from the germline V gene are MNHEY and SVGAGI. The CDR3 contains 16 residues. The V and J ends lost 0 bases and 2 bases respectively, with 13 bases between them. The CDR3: CASSYSTLGIQETQYF. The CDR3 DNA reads TGTGCCAGCAGTTACTCGACCCTAGGTATACAAGAGACCCAGTACTTC.

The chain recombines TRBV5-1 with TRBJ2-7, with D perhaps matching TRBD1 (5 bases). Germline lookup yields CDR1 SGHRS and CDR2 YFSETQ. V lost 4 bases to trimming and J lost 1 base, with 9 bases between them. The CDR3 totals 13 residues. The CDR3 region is CASSTGISYEQYF. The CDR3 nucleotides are TGCGCCAGCAGCACAGGAATTTCCTACGAGCAGTACTTC.

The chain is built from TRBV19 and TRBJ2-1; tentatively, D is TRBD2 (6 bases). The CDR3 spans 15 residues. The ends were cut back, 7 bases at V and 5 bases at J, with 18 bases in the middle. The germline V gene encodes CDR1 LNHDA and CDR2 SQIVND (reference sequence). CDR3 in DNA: TGTGCCAGTACGCGAGGCGGGATGTGGGACAATGAGCAGTTCTTC. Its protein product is CASTRGGMWDNEQFF.

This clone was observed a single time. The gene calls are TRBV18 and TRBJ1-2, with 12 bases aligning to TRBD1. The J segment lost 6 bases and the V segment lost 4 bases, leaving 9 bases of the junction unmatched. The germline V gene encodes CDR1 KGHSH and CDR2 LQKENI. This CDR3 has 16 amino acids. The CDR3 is CASSLPGQGAADGYTF. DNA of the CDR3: TGTGCCAGCTCACTTCCGGGACAGGGGGCAGCAGATGGCTACACCTTC.

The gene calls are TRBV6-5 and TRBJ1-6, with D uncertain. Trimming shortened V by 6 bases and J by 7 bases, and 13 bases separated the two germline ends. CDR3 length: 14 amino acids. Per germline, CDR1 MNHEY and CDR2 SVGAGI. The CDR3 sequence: CASSLTPQNSPLHF. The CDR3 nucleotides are TGTGCCAGCAGCCTAACCCCACAGAATTCACCCCTCCACTTT.